Detailed here is one T cell receptor (beta chain). These data are taken from a study of blood T cell repertoires in COVID-19. Background on the study: Samples came from the United States, Italy and Spain, spanning acute and convalescent COVID-19. Sources were T cells, B-cell-depleted T cells, or PBMCs; the material itself was cDNA or gDNA.

Method: immunoSEQ multiplex PCR; TCRdb's copy keeps in-frame clones and lacks some. There are about 140,000 clones in the sample; almost 90% occur only once, and over 1.5% lies in the top ten. This CDR3 has 12 residues. V shed 4 bases and J shed 5 bases, with 8 bases lying between them. CDR1 and CDR2 from the germline V gene are SGHTA and FQGNSA. The genes are TRBV7-2 and TRBJ2-5; unclear D gene. The specimen sequenced was peripheral blood. This receptor was identified in a woman in her sixties or seventies with acute or convalescent COVID-19. The DNA for the CDR3 is TGTGCCAGCAGCTCCTACGGGGAGACCCAGTACTTC. Encoded protein: CASSSYGETQYF.